This T cell receptor (beta chain) was captured in a study of beta chain features in type 1 diabetes (dated by TCRdb to 2016 to 2019). At the level of the whole study: Mean age, gender distribution, total cell number and subset yield were not different between patients and healthy donors. Whereas all 30 or so donors provided naive and central memory subsets, regulatory and stem cell-like memory subsets were isolated from just 8 patients and about 8 healthy donors. A total of 85 million to 110 million sorted cells were examined across all samples, and RNA yield correlated strongly with the number of cells per subset. In the study, recently diagnosed type 1 diabetes patients and matched healthy donors were compared on the TCRB repertoires of their sorted circulating CD4+ T cell subsets.

Each donor gave one peripheral blood draw, averaging approximately 0.11 L, which was collected into heparinised tubes. A BD FACSAria II and a panel including CD45RO, CCR7, CD25, CD127, CD95 and CD27 were used to sort naive, central memory, regulatory and stem cell-like memory CD4+ T cells. Every sorted population had a purity above 95%. PBMCs were isolated immediately by Lymphoprep density gradient centrifugation and stained directly without culture. So that batch effects would be minimized, each experiment stained and sorted samples in pairs, pairing one healthy donor with one patient. Details on this clone: Its antigen is still unknown. No quality values exist for individual bases; no much larger clone is one base distant. Different DNA sequences within this sample yield the same CDR3.

All of the isolated RNA was reverse transcribed with the High Capacity cDNA Reverse Transcription Kit, so expressed TCRB transcripts were sequenced. Deep immunoSEQ sequencing was performed on naive, central memory and regulatory T cell samples, with an average of about 3.6 million total reads per sample. After sorted cells were lysed in RLT buffer, RNA was extracted with DNase-treated RNeasy Micro or Mini kits, with the choice depending on cell number. Each cell subset was processed separately to prevent cross-contamination, with patient and healthy donor samples processed together. The immunoSEQ multiplex PCR was used to amplify TCRB sequences from cDNA, generating 87-bp fragments that spanned the CDR3 region. Sequencing of the amplicons was done on the Illumina HiSeq platform. The paper's processing steps were these. Synthetic template baselines were used to correct PCR bias computationally, reads within Hamming distance 2 were collapsed together, and singletons that could not be merged were discarded. Reads were aligned against IMGT so that V, D and J genes, CDR3 length and insertions or deletions at six rearrangement sites could be assigned. Within each subset, clonotype counts were normalized to sorted cell number, and only after that were true diversity and Gini coefficients computed with the tcR R package. The overlap coefficient, calculated on TCRB nucleotide sequences, was used to quantify repertoire sharing. As a proxy for the pre-selection repertoire, out-of-frame TCRB sequences from naive cells were analyzed. Entries here come from immuneACCESS through TCRdb and include only in-frame sequences with V and J called. Some clones fail to appear in such tables; in the studies checked, an unresolved V gene covers under half of the shortfall, and the cause of the remainder is unknown. Clone size and V and J calls were adopted from that table, with D and trimming inferred from the DNA. The sample yields a few hundred thousand clones; around 15% were counted once. The ten largest clones capture about 0.019% of the sample.

Overall study results and their limits: Shorter templates might have been favored by PCR, but patient and control samples were amplified and corrected together, so both groups would have been affected equally by any skew. Type 1 diabetes patients showed a moderate but significant shortening of TCRB CDR3 length in all four CD4+ subsets. Sequencing cDNA rather than genomic DNA could over-represent highly expressing activated cells, although activation and CD3 levels did not differ between groups. Naive, central memory and regulatory TCRB repertoires appeared more similar among patients than among healthy donors. HLA sub-analyses involved small numbers of individuals, so any influence of HLA type on TCRB rearrangement remained unresolved. Patients with type 1 diabetes made fewer insertions and deleted more nucleotides at VDJ recombination sites, implying thymic rearrangement abnormalities.

At the junction V is shortened by 0 bases and J by 5 bases, with 4 bases in between. The germline V gene sets CDR1 to SGHTA and CDR2 to FQGNSA. The CDR3 numbers 12 residues from cysteine through phenylalanine. Just the 36-base CDR3 DNA is kept, in frame starting at base 1. The chain is assembled from TRBV7-2 and TRBJ2-5; no D gene call is confident. What was sequenced was naive CD4+ T cells from blood. In the paper's terms, the cell subset or site label means: true naive CD4+ T cells. This sequence originates from a woman aged 18-29 years in good health. The CDR3: CASSLAGETQYF. At the DNA level, the sequence is TGTGCCAGCAGCTTAGCCGGGGAGACCCAGTACTTC.